The present TCR beta chain was sequenced within a study of CD8 T cells in ankylosing spondylitis. As concerns this clonotype: Its antigen is unknown.

V shed 5 bases and J shed 3 bases, with 14 bases lying between them. CDR1 is SEHNR and CDR2 is FQNEAQ in the germline V gene (reference sequence). The CDR3 is 14 amino acids. The study's findings and limits: There was reportedly significant enrichment of clones that were disease-linked in matched ankylosing spondylitis synovial fluid. Apparently characteristic of ankylosing spondylitis blood was a TCR beta motif (about 8 highly homologous variants).

Molecular-barcoded quantitative 5'-RACE produced these TCR beta libraries. One entry per CDR3 protein results from TCRdb running MiXCR on the 5' RACE reads. The sample shows roughly 220,000 distinct CDR3 sequences, 15% to 20% of them seen only once. The receptor's source is a male donor with ankylosing spondylitis. Sequencing was performed on blood, either unsorted or a sorted T cell fraction (not recorded which). The chain links TRBV7-9 to TRBJ2-7, with no clear D. CDR3 sequence (DNA): TGTGCCAGCAGCCCTTCCGGACCCAACTACGAGCAGTACTTC. Encoded protein: CASSPSGPNYEQYF.